These 4 T cell receptor beta chains originate from one sample sequenced in a study of CD8 T cells in ankylosing spondylitis. General study results and limits: Ankylosing spondylitis blood seemed to carry a telltale TCR beta motif made of fewer than ten highly homologous variants.

In TCRdb, the 5' RACE reads were re-called with MiXCR into one record per CDR3 protein. The sample consists of 400,000 to 450,000 distinct CDR3 sequences, approximately 17% of them appearing once. Their recognized antigens are unknown. Material: blood, either unsorted or a sorted T cell fraction (not recorded which). The receptor source for this set is a male donor with ankylosing spondylitis.

The chain employs TRBV7-2 and TRBJ2-5, with D uncertain. The CDR3 totals 17 residues. CDR1 SGHTA and CDR2 FQGNSA come from the germline V gene. V shed 3 bases and J shed 0 bases, with 17 bases lying between them. CDR3: CASSLTHQPRYQETQYF. The CDR3 DNA sequence: TGTGCCAGCAGCTTGACCCACCAACCCCGGTACCAAGAGACCCAGTACTTC.

This clonotype was picked up a small number of times. The chain links TRBV20-1 to TRBJ1-5; D is unclear. The germline V and J ends were trimmed by 2 bases and 7 bases, with 9 bases remaining between them. The CDR3 length is 12 residues. Germline CDR1 is DFQATT and CDR2 is SNEGSKA (reference sequence). The CDR3 coding sequence is TGCAGTGCTAGAATGGGAAGCCAGCCCCAGCATTTT. Its translation is CSARMGSQPQHF.

This clonotype has a handful of counts. The chain recombines TRBV4-2 with TRBJ2-5; D perhaps matches TRBD2 (5 bases). The length of the CDR3 is 15 residues. Trimming took 0 bases from V and 5 from J, leaving 13 bases between them. Germline V gene lookup returns CDR1 LGHNA and CDR2 YNFKEQ. CDR3 DNA sequence: TGTGCCAGCAGCCAAGATACCCGGGGTGAGGAGACCCAGTACTTC. Its translation is CASSQDTRGEETQYF.

Only a few counts were recorded for this clonotype. V usage is TRBV7-2 and J usage is TRBJ2-1; no firm D call. CDR1 is SGHTA, CDR2 FQGNSA, per germline. The CDR3 has 14 residues. V lost 2 bases and J lost 12, with 17 bases in between. This CDR3 is CASSLFYDPVGQFF. In DNA form, the CDR3 reads TGTGCCAGCAGCTTATTTTATGACCCGGTCGGGCAGTTCTTC.